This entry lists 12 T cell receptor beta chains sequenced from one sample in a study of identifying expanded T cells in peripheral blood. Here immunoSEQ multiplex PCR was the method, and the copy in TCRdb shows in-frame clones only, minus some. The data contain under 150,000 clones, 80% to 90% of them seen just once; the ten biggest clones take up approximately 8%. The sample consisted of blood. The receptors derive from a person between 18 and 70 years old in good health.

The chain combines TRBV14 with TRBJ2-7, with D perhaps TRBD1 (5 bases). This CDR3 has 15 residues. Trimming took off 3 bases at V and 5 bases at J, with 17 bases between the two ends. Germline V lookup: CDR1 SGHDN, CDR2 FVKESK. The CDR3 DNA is TGTGCCAGCAGCCACCCACAAAGGGGCAGAAACGAGCAGTACTTC. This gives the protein CASSHPQRGRNEQYF.

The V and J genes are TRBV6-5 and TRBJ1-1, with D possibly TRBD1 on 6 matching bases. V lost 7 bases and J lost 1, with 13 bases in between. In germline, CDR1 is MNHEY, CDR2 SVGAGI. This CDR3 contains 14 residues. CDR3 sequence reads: CASTVRGQNTEAFF. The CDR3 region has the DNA TGTGCCAGCACGGTGAGGGGACAGAACACTGAAGCTTTCTTT.

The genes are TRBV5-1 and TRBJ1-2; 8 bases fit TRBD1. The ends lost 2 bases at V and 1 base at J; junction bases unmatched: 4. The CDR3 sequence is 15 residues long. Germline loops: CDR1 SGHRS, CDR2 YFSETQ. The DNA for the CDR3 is TGCGCCAGCAGCTTAACTGGACAGGGTAACTATGGCTACACCTTC. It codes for CASSLTGQGNYGYTF.

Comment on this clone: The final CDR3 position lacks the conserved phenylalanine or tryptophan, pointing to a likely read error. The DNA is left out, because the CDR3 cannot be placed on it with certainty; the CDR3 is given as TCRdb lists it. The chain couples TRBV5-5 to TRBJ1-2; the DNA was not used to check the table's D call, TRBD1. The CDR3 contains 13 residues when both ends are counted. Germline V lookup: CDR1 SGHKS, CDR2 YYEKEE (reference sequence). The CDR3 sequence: CASSSGEGGYPPI.

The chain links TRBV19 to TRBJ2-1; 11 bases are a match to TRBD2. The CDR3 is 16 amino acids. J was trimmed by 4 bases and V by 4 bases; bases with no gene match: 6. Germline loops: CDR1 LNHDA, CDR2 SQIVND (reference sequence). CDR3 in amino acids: CASSTRSGRGYNEQFF. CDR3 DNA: TGTGCCAGTAGTACCCGTAGCGGGAGGGGATACAATGAGCAGTTCTTC.

As DNA, the CDR3 is TGTGCCAGCACCCACTCCCGGGCAGGGTTCTACGAGCAGTACTTC. It is translated as CASTHSRAGFYEQYF. The genes are TRBV7-9 and TRBJ2-7; maybe TRBD1 (5 bases). Germline CDR1 SEHNR, CDR2 FQNEAQ (reference sequence). This CDR3 contains 15 residues. Trimming pared 7 bases from V and 3 bases from J, leaving 19 bases between.

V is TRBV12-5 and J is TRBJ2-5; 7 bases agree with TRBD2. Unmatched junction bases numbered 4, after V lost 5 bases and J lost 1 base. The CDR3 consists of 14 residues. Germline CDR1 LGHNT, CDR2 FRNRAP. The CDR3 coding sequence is TGTGCTAGTGGTAAAACGGGGGGCCAAGAGACCCAGTACTTC. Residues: CASGKTGGQETQYF. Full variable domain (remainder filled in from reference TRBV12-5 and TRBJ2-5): DARVTQTPRHKVTEMGQEVTMRCQPILGHNTVFWYRQTMMQGLELLAYFRNRAPLDDSGMPKDRFSAEMPDATLATLKIQPSEPRDSAVYFCASGKTGGQETQYFGPGTRLLVL.

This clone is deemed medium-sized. The CDR3 region is CASSAGLRGQGRYTF. The CDR3, as DNA: TGTGCCAGCAGCGCCGGACTCCGGGGACAGGGGAGATACACCTTC. This rearrangement joins TRBV9 to TRBJ1-2, with TRBD1 matching over 10 bases. With V trimmed by 3 bases and J by 11 bases, 13 bases remained unmatched. The length of the CDR3 is 15 residues. The V gene's germline CDR1 is SGDLS and CDR2 YYNGEE.

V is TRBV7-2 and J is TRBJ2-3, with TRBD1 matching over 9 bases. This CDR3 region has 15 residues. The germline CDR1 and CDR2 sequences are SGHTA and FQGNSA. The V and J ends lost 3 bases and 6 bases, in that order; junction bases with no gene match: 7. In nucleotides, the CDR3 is TGTGCCAGCAGCTTGGGGACAGGGAGGGGGGATACGCAGTATTTT. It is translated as CASSLGTGRGDTQYF.

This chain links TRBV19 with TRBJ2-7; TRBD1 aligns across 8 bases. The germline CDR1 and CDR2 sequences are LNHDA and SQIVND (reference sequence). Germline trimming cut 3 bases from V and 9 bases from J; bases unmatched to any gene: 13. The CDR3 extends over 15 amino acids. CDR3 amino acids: CASSITAQGVSPQYF. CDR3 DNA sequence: TGTGCCAGTAGTATTACGGCACAGGGGGTCTCCCCGCAGTACTTC.

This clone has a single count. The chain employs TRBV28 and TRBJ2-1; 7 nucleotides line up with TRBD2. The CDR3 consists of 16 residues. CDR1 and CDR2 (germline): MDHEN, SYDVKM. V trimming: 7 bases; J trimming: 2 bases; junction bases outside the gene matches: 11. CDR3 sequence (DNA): TGTGCCAGCACCGCAGGCGGGGGTTACGCCTACAATGAGCAGTTCTTC. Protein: CASTAGGGYAYNEQFF. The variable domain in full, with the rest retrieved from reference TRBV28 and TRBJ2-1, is DVKVTQSSRYLVKRTGEKVFLECVQDMDHENMFWYRQDPGLGLRLIYFSYDVKMKEKGDIPEGYSVSREKKERFSLILESASTNQTSMYLCASTAGGGYAYNEQFFGPGTRLTVL.

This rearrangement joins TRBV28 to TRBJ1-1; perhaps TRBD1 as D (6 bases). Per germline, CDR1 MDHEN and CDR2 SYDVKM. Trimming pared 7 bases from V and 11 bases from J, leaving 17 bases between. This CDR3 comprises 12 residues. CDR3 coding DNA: TGTGCCAGCATGATTTTTGATCAGGGGGCTTTCTTT. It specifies CASMIFDQGAFF. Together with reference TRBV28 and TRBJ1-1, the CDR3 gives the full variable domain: DVKVTQSSRYLVKRTGEKVFLECVQDMDHENMFWYRQDPGLGLRLIYFSYDVKMKEKGDIPEGYSVSREKKERFSLILESASTNQTSMYLCASMIFDQGAFFGQGTRLTVV.